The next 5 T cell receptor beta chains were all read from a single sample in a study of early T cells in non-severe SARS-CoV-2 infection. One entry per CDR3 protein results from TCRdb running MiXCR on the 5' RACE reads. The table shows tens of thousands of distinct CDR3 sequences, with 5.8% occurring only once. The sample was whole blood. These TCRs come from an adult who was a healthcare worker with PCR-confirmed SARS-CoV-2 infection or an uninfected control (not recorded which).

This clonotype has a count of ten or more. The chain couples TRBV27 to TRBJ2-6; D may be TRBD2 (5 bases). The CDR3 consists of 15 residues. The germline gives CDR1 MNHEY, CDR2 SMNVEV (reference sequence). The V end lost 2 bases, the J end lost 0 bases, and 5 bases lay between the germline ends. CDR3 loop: CASSLGSSGANVLTF. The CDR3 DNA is TGTGCCAGCAGTTTAGGGAGCTCTGGGGCCAACGTCCTGACTTTC.

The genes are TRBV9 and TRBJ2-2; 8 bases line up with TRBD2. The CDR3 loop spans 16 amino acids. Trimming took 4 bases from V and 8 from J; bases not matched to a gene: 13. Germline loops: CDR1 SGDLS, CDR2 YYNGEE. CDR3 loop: CASSTRSGTSIGELFF. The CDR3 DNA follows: TGTGCCAGCAGCACACGTAGCGGGACGAGTATTGGGGAGCTGTTTTTT. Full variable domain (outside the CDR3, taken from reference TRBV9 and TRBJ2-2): DSGVTQTPKHLITATGQRVTLRCSPRSGDLSVYWYQQSLDQGLQFLIQYYNGEERAKGNILERFSAQQFPDLHSELNLSSLELGDSALYFCASSTRSGTSIGELFFGEGSRLTVL.

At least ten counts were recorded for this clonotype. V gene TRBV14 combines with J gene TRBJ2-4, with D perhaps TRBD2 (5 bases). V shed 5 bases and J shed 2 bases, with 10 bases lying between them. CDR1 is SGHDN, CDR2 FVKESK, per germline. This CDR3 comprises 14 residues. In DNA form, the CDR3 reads TGTGCCAGCAGCATACTAGGGTCCAAAAACATTCAGTACTTC. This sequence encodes CASSILGSKNIQYF.

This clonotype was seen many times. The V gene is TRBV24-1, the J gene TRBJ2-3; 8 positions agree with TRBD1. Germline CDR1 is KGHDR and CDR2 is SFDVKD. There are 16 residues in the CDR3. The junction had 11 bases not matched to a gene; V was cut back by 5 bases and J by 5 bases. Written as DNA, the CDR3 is TGTGCCACCAGTGCCGCAGACAGGGGCACCGGAGATACGCAGTATTTT. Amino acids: CATSAADRGTGDTQYF.

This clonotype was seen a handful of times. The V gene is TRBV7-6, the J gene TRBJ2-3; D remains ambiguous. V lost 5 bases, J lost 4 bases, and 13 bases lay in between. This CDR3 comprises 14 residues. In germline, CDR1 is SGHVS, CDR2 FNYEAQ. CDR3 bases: TGTGCCAGCAGCCACCCGTGGCCGGCAGATACGCAGTATTTT. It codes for CASSHPWPADTQYF.